This TCR beta chain was observed in a study of T cell responses to AZD1222 COVID-19 vaccine. Points from the study as a whole: Nearly half of spike-specific TCRs reportedly go after variant regions that carry no mutations. Baseline seropositivity occurred in only a handful of AZD1222 recipients. Repertoire sampling was restricted to post-peak T cell response timepoints. Two AZD1222 administrations were followed by greater Spike-specific TCR breadth and depth.

Germline assignment: CDR1 SNHLY and CDR2 FYNNEI. V was trimmed by 4 bases and J by 3 bases, leaving 10 bases between them. The CDR3 consists of 14 residues. To note about this clone: The antigen is undetermined.

The method was immunoSEQ multiplex PCR; TCRdb's version includes in-frame clones alone and lacks a portion of them. The sample shows 75,000 to 95,000 clones, approximately 90% of them seen only once. The V gene is TRBV2, the J gene TRBJ2-1; D unresolved. The sequenced sample was peripheral blood, obtained on day 0 of AZD1222 vaccination. The sequence derives from an adult in good health. The CDR3 is CASSGIRGYNEQFF. CDR3 bases: TGTGCCAGCAGTGGGATTAGAGGCTACAATGAGCAGTTCTTC.